This T cell receptor beta chain emerged from a study of T cells in Graves' hyperthyroidism and ophthalmopathy. Study overall: It was at initial diagnosis, before any treatment, that peripheral blood was collected.

The investigators amplified TCR beta CDR3 regions from RNA transcripts. The primer set for the first-round RT-PCR of the TCR CDR3 was HTBI. TCRdb ran MiXCR on the multiplex PCR reads and lists one entry per CDR3 protein. The repertoire has hundreds of thousands of distinct CDR3 sequences, about 14% of them found once; the top ten carry around 28%. This clonotype was found many times. The antigen is not known. Study results and caveats: In simple terms, a model built on 13 V-J features told ophthalmopathy apart from stable hyperthyroidism. Most expanded thyroid clonotypes above 0.001 recurred in blood.

The sequence derives from a man in his forties or fifties with Graves' ophthalmopathy. The sample consisted of blood.

DNA for the CDR3: TGTGCCAGCAGTGCCTCTGGCGGGGCGAACACCGGGGAGCTGTTTTTT. Translating it yields CASSASGGANTGELFF. This chain connects TRBV12-3 or TRBV12-4 to TRBJ2-2; D is perhaps TRBD2 (6 bases). The CDR3 spans 16 residues. Trimming removed 5 bases from V and 0 bases from J, with 13 bases in between.